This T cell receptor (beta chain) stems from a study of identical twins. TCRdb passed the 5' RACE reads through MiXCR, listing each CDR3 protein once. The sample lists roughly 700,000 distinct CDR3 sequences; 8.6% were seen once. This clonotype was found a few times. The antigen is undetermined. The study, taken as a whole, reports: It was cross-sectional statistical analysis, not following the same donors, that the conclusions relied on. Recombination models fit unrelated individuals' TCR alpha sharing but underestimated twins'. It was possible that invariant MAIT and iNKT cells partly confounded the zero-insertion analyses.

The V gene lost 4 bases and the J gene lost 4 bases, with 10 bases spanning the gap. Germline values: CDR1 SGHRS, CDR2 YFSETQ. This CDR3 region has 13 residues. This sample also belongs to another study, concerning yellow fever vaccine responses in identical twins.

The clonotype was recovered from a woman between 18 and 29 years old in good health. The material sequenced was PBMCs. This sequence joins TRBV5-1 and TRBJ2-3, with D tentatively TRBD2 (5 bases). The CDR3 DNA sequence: TGCGCCAGCAGCGGGAGAGACTCAGATACGCAGTATTTT. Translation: CASSGRDSDTQYF.